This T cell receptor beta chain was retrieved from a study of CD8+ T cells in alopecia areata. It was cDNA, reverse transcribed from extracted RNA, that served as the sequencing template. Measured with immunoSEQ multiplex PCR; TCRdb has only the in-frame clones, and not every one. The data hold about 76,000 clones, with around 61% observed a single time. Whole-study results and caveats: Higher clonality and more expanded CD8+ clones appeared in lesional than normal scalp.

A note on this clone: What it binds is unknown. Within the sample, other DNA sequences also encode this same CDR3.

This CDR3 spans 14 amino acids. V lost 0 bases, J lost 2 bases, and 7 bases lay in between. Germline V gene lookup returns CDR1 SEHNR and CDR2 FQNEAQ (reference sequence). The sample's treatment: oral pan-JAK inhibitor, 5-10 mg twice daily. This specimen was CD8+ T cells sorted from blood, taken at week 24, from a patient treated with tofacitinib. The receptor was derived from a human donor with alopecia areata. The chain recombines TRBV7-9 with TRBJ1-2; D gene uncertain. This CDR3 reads CASSLAGSNYGYTF. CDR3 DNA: TGTGCCAGCAGCTTAGCGGGATCAAACTATGGCTACACCTTC.